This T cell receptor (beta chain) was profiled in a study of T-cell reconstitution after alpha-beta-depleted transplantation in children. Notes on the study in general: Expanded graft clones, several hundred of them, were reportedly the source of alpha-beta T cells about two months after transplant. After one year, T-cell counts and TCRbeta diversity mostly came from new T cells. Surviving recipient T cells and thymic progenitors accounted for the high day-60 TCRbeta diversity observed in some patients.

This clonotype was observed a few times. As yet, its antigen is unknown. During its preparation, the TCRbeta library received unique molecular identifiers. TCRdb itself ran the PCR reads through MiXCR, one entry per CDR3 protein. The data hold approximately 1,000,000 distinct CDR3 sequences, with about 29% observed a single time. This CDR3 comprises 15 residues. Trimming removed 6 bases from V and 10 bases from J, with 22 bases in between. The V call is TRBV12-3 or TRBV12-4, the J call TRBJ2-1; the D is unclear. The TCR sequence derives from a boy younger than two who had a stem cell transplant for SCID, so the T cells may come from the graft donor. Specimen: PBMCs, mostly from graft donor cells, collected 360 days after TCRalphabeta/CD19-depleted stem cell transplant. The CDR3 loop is CASSLEVKIPPEQFF. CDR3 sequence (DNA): TGTGCCAGCAGCCTAGAAGTAAAAATCCCCCCGGAGCAGTTCTTC.